Below, 24 T cell receptor beta chains from the same sample are listed, as sequenced in a study of blood T cell repertoires in COVID-19. Measured with immunoSEQ multiplex PCR; TCRdb has only the in-frame clones, and not every one. The table lists 150,000 to 200,000 clones, over 75% of them singletons. The sample was PBMCs or T cells enriched from blood (not recorded which). The source of these receptors is a human donor with acute COVID-19. The donor label of this sample is uncertain.

The V and J genes are TRBV6-5 and TRBJ1-2; 8 positions match TRBD1. Per the germline V gene, CDR1 is MNHEY and CDR2 is SVGAGI. J was trimmed by 5 bases and V by 8 bases; bases with no gene match: 13. This CDR3 has 15 amino acids. CDR3 DNA sequence: TGTGCCAGCTCGAGACAGGGGTTGAATATATATGGCTACACCTTC. Its translation: CASSRQGLNIYGYTF.

In this sample, this clone turned up a few times. This chain joins TRBV7-2 and TRBJ2-7; D perhaps matches TRBD2 (6 bases). There are 13 residues in the CDR3. V lost 5 bases, J lost 7 bases, and 15 bases lay in between. From germline, CDR1 is SGHTA and CDR2 FQGNSA. The CDR3 coding sequence is TGTGCCAGCAGCCCCCTCGGGGGATGGGAGCAGTACTTC. This translates into CASSPLGGWEQYF.

This clone has more than one count but fewer than ten. At the DNA level, this CDR3 is encoded by other sequences in the same sample as well. The rearrangement links TRBV7-9 to TRBJ2-1, with a weak D call TRBD1 (5 bases). Looked up from germline, CDR1 is SEHNR and CDR2 is FQNEAQ (reference sequence). CDR3 length: 13 residues. V lost 2 bases, J lost 3 bases, and 5 bases lay in between. This chain's CDR3 is CASSLQGYNEQFF. CDR3 coding DNA: TGTGCCAGCAGCTTACAGGGCTACAATGAGCAGTTCTTC.

The CDR3 DNA reads TGTGCCAGTAGCAGGGGACAGGCTTTATCTCAGCCCCAGCATTTT. Translation: CASSRGQALSQPQHF. The V gene is TRBV19, the J gene TRBJ1-5, with 8 nucleotides matching TRBD1. The CDR3 has 15 amino acids. V shed 6 bases, J shed 6 bases, and the junction held 10 bases outside the gene matches. Looked up from germline, CDR1 is LNHDA and CDR2 is SQIVND (reference sequence).

V gene TRBV2 combines with J gene TRBJ2-5, with 10 bases identical to TRBD1. CDR1 SNHLY and CDR2 FYNNEI come from the germline V gene. This CDR3 spans 14 amino acids. V lost 6 bases, J lost 4 bases, and 5 bases stayed unmatched. DNA for the CDR3: TGTGCCAGCAGCGGACAGGGGGTAGGAGAGACCCAGTACTTC. Amino acid sequence: CASSGQGVGETQYF.

The chain links TRBV6-5 to TRBJ1-2, with 8 bases lining up with TRBD1. Trimming cost V 3 bases and J 4 bases; bases outside gene matches: 7. Germline CDR1 is MNHEY and CDR2 is SVGAGI. This CDR3 comprises 15 residues. The CDR3 coding sequence is TGTGCCAGCAGTTATCGACAGGGGCGAGGCTATGGCTACACCTTC. Its protein product is CASSYRQGRGYGYTF.

J is TRBJ1-1 and V is TRBV13, with 9 bases that match TRBD1. This CDR3 is 16 amino acids long. The J segment lost 9 bases and the V segment lost 1 base, leaving 12 bases of the junction unmatched. Germline V gene data show CDR1 as PRHDT and CDR2 as FYEKMQ (reference sequence). In nucleotides, the CDR3 is TGTGCCAGCAGCTTAGTCACAGGGGGCCCCTTACTTAAAGCTTTCTTT. It is translated as CASSLVTGGPLLKAFF.

V and J are TRBV6-5 and TRBJ1-1; D gene ambiguous. Trimming took off 2 bases at V and 1 base at J, with 11 bases between the two ends. The CDR3 length is 15 residues. From germline, CDR1 is MNHEY and CDR2 SVGAGI. The CDR3 DNA reads TGTGCCAGCAGTTACCCCTCAGGCGCGAACACTGAAGCTTTCTTT. Encoded protein: CASSYPSGANTEAFF.

The V and J genes are TRBV6-5 and TRBJ1-2; TRBD1 agrees at 12 bases. The V gene end was trimmed by 5 bases and the J gene end by 7 bases; junction bases not matched to a gene: 5. The V gene's germline CDR1 is MNHEY and CDR2 SVGAGI. CDR3 length equals 14 residues. CDR3 protein: CASSPGQGALGYTF. CDR3 coding DNA: TGTGCCAGCAGTCCGGGACAGGGGGCGCTTGGCTACACCTTC.

V and J are TRBV6-5 and TRBJ2-2; D may be TRBD1 (6 bases). The CDR3 contains 14 residues. The germline V gene encodes CDR1 MNHEY and CDR2 SVGAGI. Trimming shortened V by 3 bases and J by 4 bases, and 9 bases separated the two germline ends. CDR3 nucleotide sequence: TGTGCCAGCAGTTATTTGGGGGCCACCGGGGAGCTGTTTTTT. Translated: CASSYLGATGELFF.

V is TRBV12-5 and J is TRBJ1-6, with D possibly matching TRBD1 (6 bases). CDR1 LGHNT and CDR2 FRNRAP come from the germline V gene. The CDR3 length is 16 residues. V lost 0 bases, J lost 6 bases, and 12 bases lay in between. The CDR3 nucleotides are TGTGCTAGTGGTTTGGTACTGGGCAGGGGTAATTCACCCCTCCACTTT. Translation gives CASGLVLGRGNSPLHF.

The chain links TRBV14 to TRBJ1-1; D unresolved. Germline V gene data show CDR1 as SGHDN and CDR2 as FVKESK. The CDR3 is 15 residues long. Between the trimmed V and J ends, which lost 1 base and 9 bases, there was a span of 18 bases. The CDR3 DNA reads TGTGCCAGCAGCCAAGTGGTCGAGGGTTTGGGGAAAGCTTTCTTT. Its translation is CASSQVVEGLGKAFF.

The genes are TRBV30 and TRBJ2-7; D possibly corresponds to TRBD1 (6 bases). CDR1 GTSNPN and CDR2 SVGIG come from the germline V gene (reference sequence). With 8 bases removed from V and 3 bases from J, the gap between germline ends came to 11 bases. The CDR3 has 11 amino acids. Here the CDR3 DNA reads TGTGCCACAGGGTCCAACTACGAGCAGTACTTC. Its translation is CATGSNYEQYF.

This clone showed up just a few times. The chain is built from TRBV2 and TRBJ1-5; D is perhaps TRBD1 (6 bases). Per germline, CDR1 SNHLY and CDR2 FYNNEI. Between the trimmed V and J ends, which lost 7 bases and 4 bases, there was a span of 14 bases. The CDR3 contains 14 residues. The CDR3 nucleotides are TGTGCCAGCACCAGGGACATGACGAATCAGCCCCAGCATTTT. Translating it yields CASTRDMTNQPQHF.

The chain combines TRBV24-1 with TRBJ2-6; D not certain. Trimming shortened V by 7 bases and J by 4 bases, and 7 bases separated the two germline ends. The CDR3 sequence is 13 residues long. CDR1 is KGHDR and CDR2 is SFDVKD in the germline V gene. CDR3 bases: TGTGCCACCAGCGCGCCCGGGGCCAACGTCCTGACTTTC. Amino acid sequence: CATSAPGANVLTF.

This chain connects TRBV11-2 to TRBJ2-6, with TRBD2 as a possible D gene (6 bases). The CDR3 spans 15 residues. In germline, CDR1 is SGHAT, CDR2 FQNNGV. V gave up 1 base and J gave up 2 bases, with 6 bases separating them. The CDR3 reads CASSLGGAGANVLTF. The DNA for the CDR3 is TGTGCCAGCAGCTTAGGGGGGGCTGGGGCCAACGTCCTGACTTTC.

The chain employs TRBV7-2 and TRBJ2-7; D not certain. The CDR3 sequence is 15 residues long. From germline, CDR1 is SGHTA and CDR2 FQGNSA. V lost 5 bases and J 5 bases, leaving 19 bases between the germline ends. The CDR3 is CASSPFWLASNEQYF. The CDR3 DNA follows: TGTGCCAGCAGCCCATTCTGGCTGGCCTCGAACGAGCAGTACTTC. Variable domain in full (rest from reference TRBV7-2 and TRBJ2-7): GAGVSQSPSNKVTEKGKDVELRCDPISGHTALYWYRQSLGQGLEFLIYFQGNSAPDKSGLPSDRFSAERTGGSVSTLTIQRTQQEDSAVYLCASSPFWLASNEQYFGPGTRLTVT.

The chain joins TRBV5-3 to TRBJ2-6; D possibly corresponds to TRBD1 (5 bases). TRBV5-3 is annotated as an ORF whose role is uncertain. V lost 0 bases and J lost 2, with 18 bases in between. CDR3 length: 19 residues. CDR3 in DNA: TGTGCCAGAAGCTTGGAAAGGCGCAGGGTAAAGACTGGGGCCAACGTCCTGACTTTC. Amino acids: CARSLERRRVKTGANVLTF.

The CDR3: CASSSPGGFSSYNEQFF. Written as DNA, the CDR3 is TGTGCCAGCAGCTCTCCGGGCGGGTTCAGCTCCTACAATGAGCAGTTCTTC. The chain is built from TRBV7-2 and TRBJ2-1; D may be TRBD2 (5 bases). Between the trimmed V and J ends, which lost 4 bases and 0 bases, there was a span of 16 bases. The V gene's germline CDR1 is SGHTA and CDR2 FQGNSA. The CDR3 extends over 17 amino acids.

The J gene is TRBJ1-5, the V gene TRBV5-4; 8 bases align to TRBD1. The J segment lost 7 bases and the V segment lost 4 bases, leaving 4 bases of the junction unmatched. This CDR3 is built from 13 residues. Germline CDR1 reads SGHNT; CDR2 reads YYREEE (reference sequence). CDR3 sequence (DNA): TGTGCCAGCAGCCGAGACAGGGGCCAGCCCCAGCATTTT. Protein: CASSRDRGQPQHF.

This chain joins TRBV19 and TRBJ2-3; 12 positions match TRBD2. With 7 bases clipped from V and 5 bases from J, the junction kept 7 bases outside the gene matches. From germline, CDR1 is LNHDA and CDR2 SQIVND (reference sequence). There are 15 residues in the CDR3. DNA of the CDR3: TGTGCCAGTAACCCTAGCGGGGGGGCTGGAGATACGCAGTATTTT. Amino acid sequence: CASNPSGGAGDTQYF.

The chain combines TRBV18 with TRBJ1-4; TRBD1 is a possible D gene (5 bases). The germline V gene encodes CDR1 KGHSH and CDR2 LQKENI. The CDR3 extends over 14 amino acids. The ends were cut back, 3 bases at V and 4 bases at J, with 9 bases in the middle. The CDR3 coding sequence is TGTGCCAGCTCACCTAGAAGGGGTAATGAAAAACTGTTTTTT. This translates into CASSPRRGNEKLFF.

The chain recombines TRBV6-5 with TRBJ1-2; D may be TRBD1 (5 bases). The CDR3 spans 15 residues. V shed 0 bases and J shed 6 bases, with 14 bases lying between them. CDR1 is MNHEY and CDR2 is SVGAGI in the germline V gene. The CDR3 DNA is TGTGCCAGCAGTTACTCCGGACACCCCAACGATGGCTACACCTTC. Translating it yields CASSYSGHPNDGYTF.

This clone has just a few counts. The chain joins TRBV19 to TRBJ1-1, with 8 bases aligning to TRBD1. V shed 4 bases, J shed 6 bases, and the junction held 7 bases outside the gene matches. Germline assignment: CDR1 LNHDA and CDR2 SQIVND (reference sequence). CDR3 size: 14 residues. This CDR3 is CASSNPGQVAEAFF. The CDR3 region has the DNA TGTGCCAGTAGTAACCCGGGACAGGTCGCTGAAGCTTTCTTT.